This TCR beta chain was observed in a study of cytomegalovirus exposure and HLA in healthy donors. Overall study context: Within the Caucasian-associated ancestry cluster were under 85% of the 398 genotyped donors. General study results and limits: Productive rates of about 87% or about 30% were seen for most TCR beta V segments in an earlier analysis. In vitro testing confirmed three CMV-associated chains as specific for CMV antigens. Later on, analysis showed that most CMV-associated TCR beta chains appeared to be HLA-restricted.

This CDR3 is 14 amino acids long. From germline, CDR1 is SGHTA and CDR2 FQGNSA. Comment on this clone: The antigen remains undetermined. The junction and the germline gene differ at one end; a read error may be behind it.

PCR employed 60 Vbeta and 13 Jbeta primers. Using immunoSEQ multiplex PCR, the repertoire was profiled, and TCRdb retains in-frame clones only, with some absent. The repertoire consists of 100,000 to 150,000 clones, with approximately 78% occurring once and the leading ten covering about 3%. Sequenced sample: PBMCs. The rearrangement uses TRBV7-2 and TRBJ2-7, with 9 bases matching TRBD2. The sequence was obtained from a human donor in good health. The CDR3 DNA is TGTGCCAGCAGCCTAGCGGGACTAGCCTACGAGCAGTACTTC. Translation gives CASSLAGLAYEQYF. The variable domain in full, with the rest retrieved from reference TRBV7-2 and TRBJ2-7, is GAGVSQSPSNKVTEKGKDVELRCDPISGHTALYWYRQSLGQGLEFLIYFQGNSAPDKSGLPSDRFSAERTGGSVSTLTIQRTQQEDSAVYLCASSLAGLAYEQYFGPGTRLTVT.